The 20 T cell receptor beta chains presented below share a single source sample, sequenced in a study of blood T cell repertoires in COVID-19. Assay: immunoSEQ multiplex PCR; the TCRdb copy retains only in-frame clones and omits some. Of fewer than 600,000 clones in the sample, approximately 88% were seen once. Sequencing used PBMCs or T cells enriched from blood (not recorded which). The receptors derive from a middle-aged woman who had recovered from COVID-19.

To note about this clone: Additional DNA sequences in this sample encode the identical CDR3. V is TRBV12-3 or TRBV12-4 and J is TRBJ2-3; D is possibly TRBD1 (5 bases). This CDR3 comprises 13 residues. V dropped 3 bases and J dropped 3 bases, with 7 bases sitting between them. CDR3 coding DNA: TGTGCCAGCAGTTTTCAGGGAACAGATACGCAGTATTTT. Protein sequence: CASSFQGTDTQYF.

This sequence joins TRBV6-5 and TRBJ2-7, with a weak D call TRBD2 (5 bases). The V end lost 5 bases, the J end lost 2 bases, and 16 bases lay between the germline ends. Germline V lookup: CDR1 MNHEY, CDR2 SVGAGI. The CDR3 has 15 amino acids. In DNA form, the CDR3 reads TGTGCCAGCAGTAAACTAGTGGGGTCTACCTACGAGCAGTACTTC. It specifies CASSKLVGSTYEQYF.

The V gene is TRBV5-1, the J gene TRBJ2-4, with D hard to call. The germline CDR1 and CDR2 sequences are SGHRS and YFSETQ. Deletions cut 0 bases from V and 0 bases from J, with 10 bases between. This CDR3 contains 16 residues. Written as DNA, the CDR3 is TGCGCCAGCAGCTTGGACAGCACCCTAGCCAAAAACATTCAGTACTTC. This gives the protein CASSLDSTLAKNIQYF.

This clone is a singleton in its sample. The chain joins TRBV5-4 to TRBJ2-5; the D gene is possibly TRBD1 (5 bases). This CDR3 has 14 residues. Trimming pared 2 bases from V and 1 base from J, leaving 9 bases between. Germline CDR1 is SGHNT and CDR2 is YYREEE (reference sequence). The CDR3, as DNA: TGTGCCAGCAGCTTACTGGACACCCAAGAGACCCAGTACTTC. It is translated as CASSLLDTQETQYF.

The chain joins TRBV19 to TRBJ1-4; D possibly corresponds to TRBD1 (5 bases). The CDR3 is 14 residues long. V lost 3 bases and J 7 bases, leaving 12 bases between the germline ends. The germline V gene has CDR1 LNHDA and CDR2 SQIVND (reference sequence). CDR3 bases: TGTGCCAGTAGTATCTGGCAGGGAACTGAAAAACTGTTTTTT. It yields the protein CASSIWQGTEKLFF. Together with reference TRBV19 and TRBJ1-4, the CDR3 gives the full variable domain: DGGITQSPKYLFRKEGQNVTLSCEQNLNHDAMYWYRQDPGQGLRLIYYSQIVNDFQKGDIAEGYSVSREKKESFPLTVTSAQKNPTAFYLCASSIWQGTEKLFFGSGTQLSVL.

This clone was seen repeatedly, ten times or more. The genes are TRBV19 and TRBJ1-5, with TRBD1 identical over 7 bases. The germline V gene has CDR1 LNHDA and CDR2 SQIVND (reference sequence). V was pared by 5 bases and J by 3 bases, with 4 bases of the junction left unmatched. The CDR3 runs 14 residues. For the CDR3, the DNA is TGTGCCAGTAGTTGGACAGGTTTCAATCAGCCCCAGCATTTT. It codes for CASSWTGFNQPQHF.

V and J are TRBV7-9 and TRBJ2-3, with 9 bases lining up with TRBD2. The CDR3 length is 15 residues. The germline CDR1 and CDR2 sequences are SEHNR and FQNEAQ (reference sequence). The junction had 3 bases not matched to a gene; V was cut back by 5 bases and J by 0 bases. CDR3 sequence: CASSHSGSSTDTQYF. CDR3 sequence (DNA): TGTGCCAGCAGCCATAGCGGGAGTAGCACAGATACGCAGTATTTT.

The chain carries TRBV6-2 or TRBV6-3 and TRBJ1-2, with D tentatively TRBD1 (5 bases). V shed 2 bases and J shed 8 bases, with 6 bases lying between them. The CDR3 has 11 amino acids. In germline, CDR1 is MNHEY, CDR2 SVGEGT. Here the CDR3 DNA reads TGTGCCAGCAGTTACCGACAGGGCTACACCTTC. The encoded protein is CASSYRQGYTF.

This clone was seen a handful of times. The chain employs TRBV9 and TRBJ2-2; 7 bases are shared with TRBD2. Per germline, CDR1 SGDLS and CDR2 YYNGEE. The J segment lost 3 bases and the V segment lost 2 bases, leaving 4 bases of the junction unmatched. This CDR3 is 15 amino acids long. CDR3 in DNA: TGTGCCAGCAGCGTTGGGGGGGACTACACCGGGGAGCTGTTTTTT. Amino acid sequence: CASSVGGDYTGELFF. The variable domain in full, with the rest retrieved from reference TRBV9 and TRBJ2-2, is DSGVTQTPKHLITATGQRVTLRCSPRSGDLSVYWYQQSLDQGLQFLIQYYNGEERAKGNILERFSAQQFPDLHSELNLSSLELGDSALYFCASSVGGDYTGELFFGEGSRLTVL.

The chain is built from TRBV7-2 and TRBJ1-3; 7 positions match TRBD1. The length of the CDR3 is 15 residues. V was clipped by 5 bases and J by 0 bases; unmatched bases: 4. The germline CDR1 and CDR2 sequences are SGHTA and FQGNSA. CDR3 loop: CASSPGQFSGNTIYF. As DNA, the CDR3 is TGTGCCAGCAGCCCGGGACAGTTCTCTGGAAACACCATATATTTT.

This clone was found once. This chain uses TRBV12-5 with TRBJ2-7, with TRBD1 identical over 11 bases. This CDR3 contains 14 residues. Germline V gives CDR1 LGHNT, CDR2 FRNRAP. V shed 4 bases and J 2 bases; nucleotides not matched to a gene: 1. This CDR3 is CASGSGQGAYEQYF. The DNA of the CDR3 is TGTGCTAGTGGTTCGGGACAGGGGGCCTACGAGCAGTACTTC.

The CDR3 DNA reads as TGCGCCAGTGTGCGCGGGAGGAAAAACAATGAGCAGTTCTTC. Its translation: CASVRGRKNNEQFF. The chain joins TRBV23-1 to TRBJ2-1, with 8 nucleotides matching TRBD2. TRBV23-1 is an ORF; its function is uncertain. The junction had 9 bases not matched to a gene; V was cut back by 9 bases and J by 5 bases. The length of the CDR3 is 14 residues.

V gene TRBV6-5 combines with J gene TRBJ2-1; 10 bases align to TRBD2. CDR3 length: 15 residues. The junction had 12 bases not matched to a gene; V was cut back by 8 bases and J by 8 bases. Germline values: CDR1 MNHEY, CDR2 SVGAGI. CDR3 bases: TGTGCCAGCTCAATTCTAGCGGGAGTCTTCGATGAGCAGTTCTTC. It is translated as CASSILAGVFDEQFF.

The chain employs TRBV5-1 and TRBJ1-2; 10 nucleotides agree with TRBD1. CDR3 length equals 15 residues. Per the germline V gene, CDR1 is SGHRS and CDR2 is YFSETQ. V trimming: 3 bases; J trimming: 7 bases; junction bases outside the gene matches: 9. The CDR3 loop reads CASSSMGQGFAGYTF. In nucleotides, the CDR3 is TGCGCCAGCAGCTCGATGGGACAGGGGTTCGCTGGCTACACCTTC.

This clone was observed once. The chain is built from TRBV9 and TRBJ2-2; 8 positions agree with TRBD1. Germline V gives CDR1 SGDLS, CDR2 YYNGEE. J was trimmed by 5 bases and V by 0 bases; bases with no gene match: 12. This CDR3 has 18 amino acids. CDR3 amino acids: CASSVDPPYRGRTGELFF. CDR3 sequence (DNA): TGTGCCAGCAGCGTAGATCCCCCCTACAGGGGGAGAACCGGGGAGCTGTTTTTT.

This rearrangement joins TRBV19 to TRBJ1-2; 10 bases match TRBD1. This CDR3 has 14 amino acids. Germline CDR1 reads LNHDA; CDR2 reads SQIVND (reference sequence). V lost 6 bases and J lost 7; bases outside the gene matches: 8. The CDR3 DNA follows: TGTGCCAGTAGGGACCGACAGGGGGCTGTTGGCTACACCTTC. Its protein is CASRDRQGAVGYTF. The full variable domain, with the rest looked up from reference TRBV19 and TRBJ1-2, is DGGITQSPKYLFRKEGQNVTLSCEQNLNHDAMYWYRQDPGQGLRLIYYSQIVNDFQKGDIAEGYSVSREKKESFPLTVTSAQKNPTAFYLCASRDRQGAVGYTFGSGTRLTVV.

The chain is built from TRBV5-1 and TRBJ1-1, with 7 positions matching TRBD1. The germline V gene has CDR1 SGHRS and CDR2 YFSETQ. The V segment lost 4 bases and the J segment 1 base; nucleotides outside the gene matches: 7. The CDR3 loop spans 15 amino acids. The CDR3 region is CASSTWGQTNTEAFF. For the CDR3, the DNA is TGCGCCAGCAGCACCTGGGGACAGACGAACACTGAAGCTTTCTTT.

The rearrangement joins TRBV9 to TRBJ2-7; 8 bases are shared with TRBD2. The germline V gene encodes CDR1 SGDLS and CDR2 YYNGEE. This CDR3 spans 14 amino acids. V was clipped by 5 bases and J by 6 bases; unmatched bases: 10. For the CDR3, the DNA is TGTGCCAGCAGTTCCCACAGCGGGAGAGGCGAGCAGTACTTC. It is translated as CASSSHSGRGEQYF. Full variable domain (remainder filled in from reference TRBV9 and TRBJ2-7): DSGVTQTPKHLITATGQRVTLRCSPRSGDLSVYWYQQSLDQGLQFLIQYYNGEERAKGNILERFSAQQFPDLHSELNLSSLELGDSALYFCASSSHSGRGEQYFGPGTRLTVT.

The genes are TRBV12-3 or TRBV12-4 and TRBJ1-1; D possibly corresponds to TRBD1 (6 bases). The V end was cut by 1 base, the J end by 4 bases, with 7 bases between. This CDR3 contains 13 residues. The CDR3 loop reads CASSLGGGTEAFF. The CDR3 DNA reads TGTGCCAGCAGTTTAGGAGGGGGCACTGAAGCTTTCTTT.

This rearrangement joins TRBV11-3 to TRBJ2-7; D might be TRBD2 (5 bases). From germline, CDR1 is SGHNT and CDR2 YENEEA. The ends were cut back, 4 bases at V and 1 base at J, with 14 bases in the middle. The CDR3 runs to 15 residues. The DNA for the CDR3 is TGTGCCAGCAGCTCCGCCAGGCGGGCTTCCTACGAGCAGTACTTC. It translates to CASSSARRASYEQYF.